The rows below give T cell receptor beta chains drawn from one sample of a study of T cell changes during pregnancy in multiple sclerosis. Only in-frame clones appear in the TCRdb table, and some are missing; sequencing was by immunoSEQ multiplex PCR. Among 52,000 or so clones, about 93% were seen once, and the ten largest hold 0.27%. Specimen: CD4+ T cells from peripheral blood mononuclear cells, collected in the second trimester of pregnancy. The receptors derive from a female donor with multiple sclerosis, enrolled in a pregnancy study. The CDR3 runs from the conserved cysteine through the conserved F or W. The order of the fields is clone size, V gene, J gene, D gene, CDR3 protein, CDR3 DNA. D genes are given only for firm matches. Expanded clones are given a class, and other clones once, few, many or no size at all.

clone_size: -; v_call: TRBV28; j_call: TRBJ2-2; d_call: TRBD2; cdr3_aa: CASSLRRTSGGDTGELFF; cdr3_nt: TGTGCCAGCAGTTTACGGAGGACTAGCGGGGGGGACACCGGGGAGCTGTTTTTT
clone_size: -; v_call: TRBV2; j_call: TRBJ2-5; d_call: -; cdr3_aa: CASSGQQETQYF; cdr3_nt: TGTGCCAGCAGTGGACAGCAAGAGACCCAGTACTTC
clone_size: -; v_call: TRBV18; j_call: TRBJ2-2; d_call: -; cdr3_aa: CASSPPSYTGELFF; cdr3_nt: TGTGCCAGCTCACCTCCTTCTTACACCGGGGAGCTGTTTTTT
clone_size: -; v_call: TRBV4-1; j_call: TRBJ1-5; d_call: -; cdr3_aa: CASSQVNQPQHF; cdr3_nt: TGCGCCAGCAGCCAAGTAAATCAGCCCCAGCATTTT
clone_size: -; v_call: TRBV19; j_call: TRBJ1-4; d_call: -; cdr3_aa: CASSYSTNEKLFF; cdr3_nt: TGTGCCAGTAGTTATTCAACTAATGAAAAACTGTTTTTT
clone_size: -; v_call: TRBV5-1; j_call: TRBJ1-2; d_call: -; cdr3_aa: CASSLEGQGYGYTF; cdr3_nt: TGCGCCAGCAGCTTGGAGGGGCAGGGCTATGGCTACACCTTC
clone_size: -; v_call: TRBV5-1; j_call: TRBJ2-1; d_call: -; cdr3_aa: CASSFAASYNEQFF; cdr3_nt: TGCGCCAGCAGCTTCGCGGCGTCCTACAATGAGCAGTTCTTC
clone_size: -; v_call: TRBV30; j_call: TRBJ1-4; d_call: TRBD1; cdr3_aa: CAWRVTGGSEKLFF; cdr3_nt: TGTGCCTGGAGAGTAACAGGGGGAAGTGAAAAACTGTTTTTT
clone_size: -; v_call: TRBV2; j_call: TRBJ1-5; d_call: -; cdr3_aa: CASSEYTFNQPQHF; cdr3_nt: TGTGCCAGCAGTGAGTACACCTTCAATCAGCCCCAGCATTTT
clone_size: -; v_call: TRBV6-5; j_call: TRBJ1-1; d_call: TRBD1; cdr3_aa: CASSYKQGAVTEAFF; cdr3_nt: TGTGCCAGCAGTTACAAACAGGGGGCGGTTACTGAAGCTTTCTTT
clone_size: -; v_call: TRBV27; j_call: TRBJ1-5; d_call: -; cdr3_aa: CASSPRGNCQPQHF; cdr3_nt: TGTGCCAGCTCCCCCCGGGGAAATTGCCAGCCCCAGCATTTT
clone_size: -; v_call: TRBV5-6; j_call: TRBJ2-7; d_call: TRBD1; cdr3_aa: CASSQRQGREQYF; cdr3_nt: TGTGCCAGCAGCCAGCGACAGGGTCGGGAGCAGTACTTC
clone_size: -; v_call: TRBV5-1; j_call: TRBJ2-3; d_call: -; cdr3_aa: CASVVGATSTDTQYF; cdr3_nt: TGCGCCAGCGTTGTGGGGGCTACTAGCACAGATACGCAGTATTTT
clone_size: once; v_call: TRBV12-5; j_call: TRBJ1-3; d_call: -; cdr3_aa: CASGLVRGHPISGNTIYF; cdr3_nt: TGTGCTAGTGGTTTGGTACGGGGACATCCAATCTCTGGAAACACCATATATTTT
clone_size: -; v_call: TRBV5-1; j_call: TRBJ2-5; d_call: TRBD2; cdr3_aa: CASSLVTSAQETQYF; cdr3_nt: TGCGCCAGCAGCCTGGTTACTAGCGCCCAAGAGACCCAGTACTTC
clone_size: few; v_call: TRBV11-3; j_call: TRBJ1-1; d_call: TRBD1; cdr3_aa: CASSSGYGQGTEAFF; cdr3_nt: TGTGCCAGCAGCTCTGGTTATGGACAGGGAACTGAAGCTTTCTTT
clone_size: -; v_call: TRBV6-1; j_call: TRBJ2-1; d_call: -; cdr3_aa: CAGRGTGAYNEQFF; cdr3_nt: TGTGCCGGGCGGGGGACAGGAGCCTACAATGAGCAGTTCTTC
clone_size: -; v_call: TRBV7-6; j_call: TRBJ1-1; d_call: TRBD1; cdr3_aa: CASSRQGRTEAFF; cdr3_nt: TGTGCCAGCAGCAGACAGGGGAGGACTGAAGCTTTCTTT
clone_size: -; v_call: TRBV27; j_call: TRBJ1-1; d_call: -; cdr3_aa: CASSFEYAGNTEAFF; cdr3_nt: TGTGCCAGCAGTTTCGAATATGCCGGGAACACTGAAGCTTTCTTT
clone_size: -; v_call: TRBV6-5; j_call: TRBJ2-1; d_call: TRBD1; cdr3_aa: CASRKGQRTYNEQFF; cdr3_nt: TGTGCCAGCAGAAAGGGACAGAGGACCTACAATGAGCAGTTCTTC
clone_size: -; v_call: TRBV30; j_call: TRBJ1-1; d_call: -; cdr3_aa: CAWSRGFTEAFF; cdr3_nt: TGTGCCTGGAGTCGGGGTTTTACTGAAGCTTTCTTT
clone_size: -; v_call: TRBV7-7; j_call: TRBJ2-5; d_call: -; cdr3_aa: CASSLDRTQETQYF; cdr3_nt: TGTGCTAGCAGCTTAGACAGGACGCAAGAGACCCAGTACTTC
clone_size: once; v_call: TRBV19; j_call: TRBJ1-5; d_call: -; cdr3_aa: CATRVPTGPVGQPQHF; cdr3_nt: TGTGCCACCCGAGTCCCGACAGGCCCCGTAGGTCAGCCCCAGCATTTT